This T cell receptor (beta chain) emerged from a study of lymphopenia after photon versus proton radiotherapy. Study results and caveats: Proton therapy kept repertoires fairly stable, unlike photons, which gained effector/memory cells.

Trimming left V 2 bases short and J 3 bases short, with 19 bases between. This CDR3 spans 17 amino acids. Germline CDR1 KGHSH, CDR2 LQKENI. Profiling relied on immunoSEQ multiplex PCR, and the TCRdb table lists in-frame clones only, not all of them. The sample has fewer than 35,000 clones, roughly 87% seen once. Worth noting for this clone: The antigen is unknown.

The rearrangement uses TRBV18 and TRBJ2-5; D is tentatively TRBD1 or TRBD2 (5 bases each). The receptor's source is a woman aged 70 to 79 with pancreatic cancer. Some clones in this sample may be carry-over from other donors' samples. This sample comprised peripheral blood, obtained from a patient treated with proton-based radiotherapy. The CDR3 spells CASSPRGEGHGKETQYF. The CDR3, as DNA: TGTGCCAGCTCACCAAGGGGCGAGGGGCATGGGAAAGAGACCCAGTACTTC. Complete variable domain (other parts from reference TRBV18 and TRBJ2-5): NAGVMQNPRHLVRRRGQEARLRCSPMKGHSHVYWYRQLPEEGLKFMVYLQKENIIDESGMPKERFSAEFPKEGPSILRIQQVVRGDSAAYFCASSPRGEGHGKETQYFGPGTRLLVL.